The 21 T cell receptor beta chains listed next were all sequenced from one sample in a study of T cell changes during pregnancy in multiple sclerosis. Method: immunoSEQ multiplex PCR; TCRdb's copy keeps in-frame clones and lacks some. The table has 75,000 to 95,000 clones, more than 85% seen once; the top ten hold 0.85% to 0.95%. This material consisted of peripheral blood, taken before pregnancy. The receptor set was obtained from a female donor with multiple sclerosis, enrolled in a pregnancy study.

The chain combines TRBV28 with TRBJ2-7; D unclear. Trimming cost V 4 bases and J 6 bases, with 7 bases left between them. This CDR3 is 11 amino acids long. Germline CDR1 is MDHEN and CDR2 is SYDVKM. CDR3 sequence: CASSSLSEQYF. CDR3 DNA: TGTGCCAGCAGTTCCCTTAGCGAGCAGTACTTC.

The V call is TRBV9, the J call TRBJ2-7; D not certain. The CDR3 totals 15 residues. Trimming pared 0 bases from V and 3 bases from J, leaving 13 bases between. Germline V gene lookup returns CDR1 SGDLS and CDR2 YYNGEE. In DNA form, the CDR3 reads TGTGCCAGCAGCGTAGTGTCCGGTCCCCTCTACGAGCAGTACTTC. It translates to CASSVVSGPLYEQYF.

This chain joins TRBV5-1 and TRBJ2-5, with D possibly being TRBD2 (6 bases). Trimming stripped 0 bases from V and 3 bases from J, with 9 bases between. Per the germline V gene, CDR1 is SGHRS and CDR2 is YFSETQ. There are 14 residues in the CDR3. The CDR3 DNA is TGCGCCAGCAGCTTGGCCGGGAGCAAAGAGACCCAGTACTTC. Its protein product is CASSLAGSKETQYF. The full variable domain, rest sourced from reference TRBV5-1 and TRBJ2-5, is KAGVTQTPRYLIKTRGQQVTLSCSPISGHRSVSWYQQTPGQGLQFLFEYFSETQRNKGNFPGRFSGRQFSNSRSEMNVSTLELGDSALYLCASSLAGSKETQYFGPGTRLLVL.

This chain joins TRBV10-3 and TRBJ1-1, with a possible D match to TRBD1 (6 bases). The V gene lost 3 bases and the J gene lost 1 base, with 9 bases spanning the gap. CDR3 length: 14 residues. Per the germline V gene, CDR1 is ENHRY and CDR2 is SYGVKD. The CDR3 nucleotides read TGTGCCATCAGTGACAGGGGTCGGAACACTGAAGCTTTCTTT. It translates to CAISDRGRNTEAFF.

The genes are TRBV28 and TRBJ2-7; D unclear. The CDR3 consists of 14 residues. Looked up from germline, CDR1 is MDHEN and CDR2 is SYDVKM. The germline V and J ends were trimmed by 1 base and 6 bases, with 13 bases remaining between them. In DNA, the CDR3 is TGTGCCAGCAGTTTATTAGGCTCCCGGAGCGAGCAGTACTTC. Residues: CASSLLGSRSEQYF.

The V gene is TRBV7-3, the J gene TRBJ2-3; TRBD1 matches 7 bases. This CDR3 is 15 amino acids long. Germline CDR1 is SGHTA and CDR2 is FQGTGA. The ends lost 3 bases at V and 0 bases at J; junction bases unmatched: 3. Written as DNA, the CDR3 is TGTGCCAGCAGCTTGCAGGGGGTTAGCACAGATACGCAGTATTTT. This gives the protein CASSLQGVSTDTQYF.

The chain recombines TRBV19 with TRBJ1-5; 10 bases map to TRBD1. Trimming at V came to 5 bases and at J to 0 bases, leaving 4 bases not matched to a gene. Germline V gene data show CDR1 as LNHDA and CDR2 as SQIVND (reference sequence). This CDR3 comprises 16 residues. Written as DNA, the CDR3 is TGTGCCAGTAGTTACGGGACAGGGGTTAGCAATCAGCCCCAGCATTTT. It yields the protein CASSYGTGVSNQPQHF. Looking up the rest from reference TRBV19 and TRBJ1-5 gives the full variable domain: DGGITQSPKYLFRKEGQNVTLSCEQNLNHDAMYWYRQDPGQGLRLIYYSQIVNDFQKGDIAEGYSVSREKKESFPLTVTSAQKNPTAFYLCASSYGTGVSNQPQHFGDGTRLSIL.

V and J are TRBV7-9 and TRBJ2-7; 8 nucleotides align to TRBD1. J gave up 5 bases and V 5 bases, and 14 bases lay outside the gene matches. This CDR3 region has 16 residues. Germline CDR1 is SEHNR and CDR2 is FQNEAQ (reference sequence). CDR3 sequence reads: CASSPVLGTGLHEQYF. The DNA of the CDR3 is TGTGCCAGCAGCCCAGTGCTAGGGACAGGACTCCACGAGCAGTACTTC.

The chain employs TRBV10-3 and TRBJ2-1; TRBD1 is a possible D gene (5 bases). CDR3 length: 13 amino acids. With 6 bases removed from V and 1 base from J, the gap between germline ends came to 7 bases. Germline CDR1 ENHRY, CDR2 SYGVKD. CDR3 DNA: TGTGCCATCAGACAGGAGTCCTACAATGAGCAGTTCTTC. This translates into CAIRQESYNEQFF.

In DNA form, the CDR3 reads TGCGCCAGCAGCTTCGCCGGGGAGACCCAGTACTTC. Protein: CASSFAGETQYF. The chain joins TRBV5-1 to TRBJ2-5; D not resolved. CDR1 is SGHRS, CDR2 YFSETQ, per germline. The V and J ends lost 2 bases and 5 bases respectively, with 7 bases between them. The CDR3 loop spans 12 amino acids.

V usage is TRBV5-1 and J usage is TRBJ2-7; maybe TRBD1 (6 bases). V lost 0 bases and J lost 6, with 13 bases in between. This CDR3 comprises 14 residues. Germline loops: CDR1 SGHRS, CDR2 YFSETQ. CDR3 in DNA: TGCGCCAGCAGCTTGGAATTACAGGGTAGCGAGCAGTACTTC. The encoded protein is CASSLELQGSEQYF.

V usage is TRBV28 and J usage is TRBJ2-5, with a tentative D call TRBD2 (6 bases). Trimming took 7 bases from V and 10 from J, leaving 22 bases between them. This CDR3 has 14 amino acids. Germline V CDR1 and CDR2: MDHEN, SYDVKM. The CDR3 is CASTGELSSGVQYF. The DNA for the CDR3 is TGTGCCAGCACAGGAGAATTGAGCTCGGGAGTCCAGTACTTC.

The V gene is TRBV7-9, the J gene TRBJ2-3, with TRBD1 matching 8 bases. The CDR3 contains 15 residues. With V trimmed by 3 bases and J by 4 bases, 6 bases remained unmatched. The germline CDR1 and CDR2 sequences are SEHNR and FQNEAQ (reference sequence). The chain's CDR3 is CASSFRTGRADTQYF. CDR3 sequence (DNA): TGTGCCAGCAGCTTTCGGACAGGGCGGGCAGATACGCAGTATTTT.

The chain combines TRBV6-6 with TRBJ1-3, with 7 nucleotides matching TRBD1. Germline assignment: CDR1 MNHNY and CDR2 SVGAGI (reference sequence). There are 15 residues in the CDR3. Trimming removed 4 bases from V and 1 base from J; junction bases left unmatched: 4. The DNA for the CDR3 is TGTGCCAGCAGTTCAGACAGGGCGTCTGGAAACACCATATATTTT. Translated, it gives CASSSDRASGNTIYF.

This sequence joins TRBV7-9 and TRBJ1-2; 7 nucleotides align to TRBD1. Trimming cost V 6 bases and J 0 bases; bases outside gene matches: 7. The CDR3 extends over 15 amino acids. From germline, CDR1 is SEHNR and CDR2 FQNEAQ (reference sequence). CDR3: CASRNDRDANYGYTF. CDR3 nucleotide sequence: TGTGCCAGCAGGAACGACAGGGATGCTAACTATGGCTACACCTTC.

There are a few counts of this clone. The chain is built from TRBV4-3 and TRBJ1-6; 9 bases are a match to TRBD1. The CDR3 has 14 residues. The V gene end was trimmed by 4 bases and the J gene end by 9 bases; junction bases not matched to a gene: 4. Germline CDR1 reads LGHNA; CDR2 reads YSLEER. CDR3 bases: TGCGCCAGCAGCCGGGACAGGGAAAGTTCACCCCTCCACTTT. It encodes CASSRDRESSPLHF.

The gene calls are TRBV9 and TRBJ2-1; D is possibly TRBD1 (6 bases). CDR3 length: 14 amino acids. Germline loops: CDR1 SGDLS, CDR2 YYNGEE. Trimming stripped 7 bases from V and 8 bases from J, with 19 bases between. The CDR3 spells CASSRGQGKDEQFF. The CDR3 nucleotides read TGTGCCAGCTCACGGGGCCAGGGGAAGGATGAGCAGTTCTTC.

The V and J genes are TRBV5-6 and TRBJ2-7; 9 bases map to TRBD2. Per the germline V gene, CDR1 is SGHDT and CDR2 is YYEEEE. The V segment lost 0 bases and the J segment 3 bases; nucleotides outside the gene matches: 4. The CDR3 has 15 amino acids. CDR3 protein: CASSLGAGGRYEQYF. The CDR3 DNA reads TGTGCCAGCAGCTTGGGAGCGGGGGGTCGCTACGAGCAGTACTTC.

The CDR3 sequence is CAIMGRGTEAFF. CDR3 in DNA: TGTGCCATCATGGGGAGGGGAACTGAAGCTTTCTTT. The V call is TRBV10-3, the J call TRBJ1-1; D perhaps matches TRBD1 (5 bases). The CDR3 is 12 amino acids. V was pared by 7 bases and J by 5 bases, with 11 bases between. Germline CDR1 reads ENHRY; CDR2 reads SYGVKD.

This clone was detected a few times. Additional DNA sequences in this sample encode the identical CDR3. CDR3 amino acids: CASSERVGNYGYTF. CDR3 in DNA: TGTGCCAGCAGTGAGAGGGTGGGCAACTATGGCTACACCTTC. The chain has TRBV2 and TRBJ1-2; D is uncertain. The germline V and J ends were trimmed by 3 bases and 2 bases, with 10 bases remaining between them. From germline, CDR1 is SNHLY and CDR2 FYNNEI. CDR3 length equals 14 residues.

This chain joins TRBV7-9 and TRBJ1-4; 7 nucleotides align to TRBD1. The germline V gene has CDR1 SEHNR and CDR2 FQNEAQ (reference sequence). The CDR3 sequence is 16 residues long. V trimming: 5 bases; J trimming: 4 bases; junction bases outside the gene matches: 10. The DNA of the CDR3 is TGTGCCAGCAGCGGAACAACAGGGGCTGATAATGAAAAACTGTTTTTT. Translated, it gives CASSGTTGADNEKLFF.